This T cell receptor beta chain was recovered during a study of cytomegalovirus exposure and HLA in healthy donors (dated by TCRdb to the late 2010s). Study-level background: According to a later analysis, the roughly 120 validation repertoires were produced on the same platform as the approximately 610 repertoires of the first cohort. The aim of the study was to test whether cataloging public T cell receptors could identify signatures of past pathogen exposure. A separate validation cohort of more than 100 different subjects was used in addition to the approximately 700-subject first cohort. High-throughput TCR immunosequencing, statistical association of individual TCRs with disease status, and machine learning were combined to predict cytomegalovirus infection status. What the authors observed across the whole study: Three of the identified cytomegalovirus-associated TCR beta chains were confirmed in vitro to be specific for cytomegalovirus antigens. Of the cluster scores, roughly 95% were above 0 in a later analysis, which found that TCRs clustered in the first cohort also tended to co-occur in the 120 validation repertoires. According to the authors, the approach could potentially be generalized to other disease states and immunological phenotypes. The study listed 150 to 200 TCR beta chains as associated with cytomegalovirus. While some public TCRs were present in many individuals, most TCR sequences turned up only very rarely across donors. All 120 or so repertoires were used to score co-occurrence in the validation cohort in a later analysis, because that analysis had no HLA typing for the cohort. The classifier was reported to diagnose cytomegalovirus status with high specificity and sensitivity in both the original and validation cohorts.

Donors formed part of the validation cohort, which comprised 120 subjects and was distinct from the first cohort of some 700 subjects. For CDR1 and CDR2, the germline V gene (reference sequence) lists LNHDA and SQIVND. The CDR3 has 17 amino acids, counting the end cysteine and phenylalanine. Just the 51-base CDR3 DNA is kept, in frame starting at base 1. V loses 3 bases, J loses 1 base, and the germline ends lie 18 bases apart. With respect to this clone: The antigen this receptor binds is unknown. The sample holds no much larger clone one base away, and base qualities are not on file.

Libraries were prepared through the immunoSEQ multiplex PCR assay. On the study's bioinformatics: A statistical classification framework was developed to diagnose cytomegalovirus status using the catalog of TCR beta chain sequences. Sourced from immuneACCESS, this table was stored by TCRdb with only in-frame sequences that have V and J called. A share of the clones is absent; for the studies checked, an unresolved V gene accounts for under half, and the remainder has no known explanation. That table furnishes V, J and clone size, whereas the DNA furnished D and trimming. The sample table contains 180,000 or so clones; only one count was recorded for about 87% of them. The ten top clones hold 1.4% of the sample.

The specimen was PBMCs. The chain is encoded by TRBV19 joined to TRBJ1-2; no confident D gene assignment can be made. The clonotype comes from a woman in her 30s in good health and CMV-seronegative. The CDR3 in this case is CASSIQGPSGLNYGYTF. In nucleotides, the sequence is TGTGCCAGTAGTATTCAAGGCCCATCAGGACTTAACTATGGCTACACCTTC.